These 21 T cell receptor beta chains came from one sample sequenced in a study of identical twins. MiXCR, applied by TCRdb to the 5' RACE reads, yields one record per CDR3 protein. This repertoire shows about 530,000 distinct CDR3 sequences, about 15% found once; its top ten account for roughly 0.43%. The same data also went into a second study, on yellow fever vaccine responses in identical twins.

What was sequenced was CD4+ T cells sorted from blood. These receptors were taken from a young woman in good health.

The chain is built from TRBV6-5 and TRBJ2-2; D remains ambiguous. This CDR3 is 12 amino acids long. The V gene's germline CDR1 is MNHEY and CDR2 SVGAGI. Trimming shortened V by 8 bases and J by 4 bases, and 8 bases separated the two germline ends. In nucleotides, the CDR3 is TGTGCCAGCGGGGTATTCACCGGGGAGCTGTTTTTT. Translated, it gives CASGVFTGELFF.

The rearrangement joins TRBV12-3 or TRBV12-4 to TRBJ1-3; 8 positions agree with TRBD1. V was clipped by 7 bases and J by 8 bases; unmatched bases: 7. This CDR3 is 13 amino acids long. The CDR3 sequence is CASIKDRVDTIYF. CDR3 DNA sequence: TGTGCCAGCATCAAGGACAGGGTGGACACCATATATTTT.

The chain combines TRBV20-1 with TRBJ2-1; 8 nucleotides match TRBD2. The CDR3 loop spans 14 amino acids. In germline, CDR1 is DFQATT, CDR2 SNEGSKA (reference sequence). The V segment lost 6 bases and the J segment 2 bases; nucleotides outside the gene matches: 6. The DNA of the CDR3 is TGCAGTGCCCCAGCGGGAGCAACCTACAATGAGCAGTTCTTC. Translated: CSAPAGATYNEQFF.

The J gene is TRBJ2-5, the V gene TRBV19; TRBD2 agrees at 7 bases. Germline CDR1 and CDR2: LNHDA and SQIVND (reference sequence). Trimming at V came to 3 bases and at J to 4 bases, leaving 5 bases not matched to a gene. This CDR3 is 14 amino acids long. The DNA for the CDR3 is TGTGCCAGTAGTATGACTAGCTGGGGAGAGACCCAGTACTTC. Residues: CASSMTSWGETQYF.

The CDR3 sequence is CASSSGQGPSAGNTIYF. The CDR3 DNA is TGTGCCAGCAGCTCAGGACAGGGGCCTTCTGCTGGAAACACCATATATTTT. The gene calls are TRBV7-8 and TRBJ1-3; 9 nucleotides match TRBD1. The CDR3 is 17 residues long. Per germline, CDR1 SGHVS and CDR2 FQNEAQ. V gave up 4 bases and J gave up 2 bases; unmatched junction bases: 9.

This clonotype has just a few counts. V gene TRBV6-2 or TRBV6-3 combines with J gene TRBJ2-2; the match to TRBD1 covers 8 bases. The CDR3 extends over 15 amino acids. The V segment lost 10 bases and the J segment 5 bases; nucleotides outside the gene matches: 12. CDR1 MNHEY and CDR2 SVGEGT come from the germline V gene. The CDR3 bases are TGTGCCATCAAGGACAGGGCAAGGGAGACCGGGGAGCTGTTTTTT. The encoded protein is CAIKDRARETGELFF.

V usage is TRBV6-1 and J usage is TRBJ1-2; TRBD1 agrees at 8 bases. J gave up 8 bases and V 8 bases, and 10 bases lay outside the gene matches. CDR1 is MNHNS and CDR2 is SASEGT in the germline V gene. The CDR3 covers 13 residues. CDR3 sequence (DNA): TGTGCCAGCGGGGGACAGGCGGCGGCGGGCTACACCTTC. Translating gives CASGGQAAAGYTF.

CDR3 amino acids: CATSRGLALGGYEQYV. The CDR3 DNA sequence: TGTGCCACCAGCAGAGGCTTGGCCTTAGGGGGTTACGAGCAGTACGTC. The J gene is TRBJ2-7, the V gene TRBV15, with D possibly matching TRBD1 (6 bases). This CDR3 is 16 amino acids long. CDR1 is LNHNV and CDR2 is YYDKDF in the germline V gene (reference sequence). V dropped 1 base and J dropped 4 bases, with 17 bases sitting between them.

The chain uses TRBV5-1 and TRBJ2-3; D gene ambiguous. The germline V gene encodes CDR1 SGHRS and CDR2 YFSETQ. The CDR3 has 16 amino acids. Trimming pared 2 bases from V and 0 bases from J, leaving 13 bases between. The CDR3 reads CASSFALSVSTDTQYF. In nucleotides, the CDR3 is TGCGCCAGCAGCTTTGCACTGTCAGTAAGCACAGATACGCAGTATTTT.

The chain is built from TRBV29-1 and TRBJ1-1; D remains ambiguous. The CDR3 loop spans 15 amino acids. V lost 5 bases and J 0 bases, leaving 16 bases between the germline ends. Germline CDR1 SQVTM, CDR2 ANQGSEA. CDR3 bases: TGCAGCGTTTGGGGAGGCGGGTTAATGAACACTGAAGCTTTCTTT. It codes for CSVWGGGLMNTEAFF. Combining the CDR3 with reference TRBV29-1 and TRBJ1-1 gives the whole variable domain SAVISQKPSRDICQRGTSLTIQCQVDSQVTMMFWYRQQPGQSLTLIATANQGSEATYESGFVIDKFPISRPNLTFSTLTVSNMSPEDSSIYLCSVWGGGLMNTEAFFGQGTRLTVV.

CDR3 sequence reads: CSAPSTGFTDTQYF. The CDR3 nucleotides read TGCAGTGCTCCATCGACAGGCTTCACAGATACGCAGTATTTT. This chain connects TRBV20-1 to TRBJ2-3; D possibly corresponds to TRBD1 (6 bases). The CDR3 is 14 residues long. CDR1 and CDR2 from the germline V gene are DFQATT and SNEGSKA (reference sequence). The ends were cut back, 5 bases at V and 2 bases at J, with 14 bases in the middle.

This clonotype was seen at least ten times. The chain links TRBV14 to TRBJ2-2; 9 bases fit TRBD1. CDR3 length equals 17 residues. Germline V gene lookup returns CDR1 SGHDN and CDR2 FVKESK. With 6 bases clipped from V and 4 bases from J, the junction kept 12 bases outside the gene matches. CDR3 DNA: TGTGCCAGCAGTCCAACCCCTGGGACAGGGAGCACCGGGGAGCTGTTTTTT. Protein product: CASSPTPGTGSTGELFF.

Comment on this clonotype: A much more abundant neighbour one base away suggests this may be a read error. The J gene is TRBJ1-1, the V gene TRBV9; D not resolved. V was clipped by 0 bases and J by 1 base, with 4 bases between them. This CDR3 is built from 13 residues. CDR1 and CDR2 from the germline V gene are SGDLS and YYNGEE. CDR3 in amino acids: CASSVEANTEAFF. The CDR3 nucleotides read TGTGCCAGCAGCGTAGAGGCGAACACTGAAGCTTTCTTT.

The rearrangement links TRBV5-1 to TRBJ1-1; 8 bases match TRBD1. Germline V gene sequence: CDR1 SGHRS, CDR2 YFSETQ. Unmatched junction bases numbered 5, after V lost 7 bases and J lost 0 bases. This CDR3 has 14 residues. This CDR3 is CASSADRVNTEAFF. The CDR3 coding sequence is TGCGCCAGCTCTGCGGACAGGGTGAACACTGAAGCTTTCTTT.

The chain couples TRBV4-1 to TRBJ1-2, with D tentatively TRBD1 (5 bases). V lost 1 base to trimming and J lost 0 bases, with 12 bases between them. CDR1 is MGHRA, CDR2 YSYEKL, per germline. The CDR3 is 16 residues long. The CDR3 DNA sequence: TGCGCCAGCAGCCAAGTTGGCGGGGCCCCTAACTATGGCTACACCTTC. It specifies CASSQVGGAPNYGYTF.

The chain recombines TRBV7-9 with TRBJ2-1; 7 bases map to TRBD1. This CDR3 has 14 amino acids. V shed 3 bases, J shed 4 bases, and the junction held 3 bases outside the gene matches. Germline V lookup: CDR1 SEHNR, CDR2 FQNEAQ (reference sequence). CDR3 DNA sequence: TGTGCCAGCAGCTTTGGGACAGATTACAATGAGCAGTTCTTC. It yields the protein CASSFGTDYNEQFF.

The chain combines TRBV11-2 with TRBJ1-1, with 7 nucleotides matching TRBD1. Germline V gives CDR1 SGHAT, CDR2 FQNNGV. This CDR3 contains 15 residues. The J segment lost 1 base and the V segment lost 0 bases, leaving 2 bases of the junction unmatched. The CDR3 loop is CASSLDRQGNTEAFF. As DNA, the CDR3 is TGTGCCAGCAGCTTAGATCGACAGGGGAACACTGAAGCTTTCTTT.

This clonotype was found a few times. The chain's CDR3 is CASSEGGHPSTVAFF. CDR3 sequence (DNA): TGTGCCAGCAGTGAAGGGGGACACCCTTCGACGGTAGCTTTCTTT. The chain combines TRBV2 with TRBJ1-1; D might be TRBD1 (6 bases). Looked up from germline, CDR1 is SNHLY and CDR2 is FYNNEI. Trimming took off 1 base at V and 10 bases at J, with 19 bases between the two ends. The CDR3 loop spans 15 amino acids.

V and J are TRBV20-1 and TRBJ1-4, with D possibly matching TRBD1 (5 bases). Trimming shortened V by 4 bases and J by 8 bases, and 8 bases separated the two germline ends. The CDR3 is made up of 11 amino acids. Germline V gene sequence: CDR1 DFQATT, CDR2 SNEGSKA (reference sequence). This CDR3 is CSANSGEKLFF. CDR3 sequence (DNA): TGCAGTGCTAATTCAGGGGAAAAACTGTTTTTT.

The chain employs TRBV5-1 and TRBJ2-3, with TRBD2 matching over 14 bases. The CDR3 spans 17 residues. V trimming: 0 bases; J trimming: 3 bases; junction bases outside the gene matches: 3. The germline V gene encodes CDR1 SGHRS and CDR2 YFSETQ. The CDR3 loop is CASSLAGTSGGTDTQYF. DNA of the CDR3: TGCGCCAGCAGCTTGGCAGGGACTAGCGGGGGAACAGATACGCAGTATTTT.

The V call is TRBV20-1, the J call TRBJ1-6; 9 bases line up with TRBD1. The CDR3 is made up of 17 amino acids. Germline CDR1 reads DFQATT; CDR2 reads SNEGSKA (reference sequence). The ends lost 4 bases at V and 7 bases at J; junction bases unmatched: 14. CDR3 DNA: TGCAGTGCTATCCCCAGGACAGGGGCGTTATGGAATTCACCCCTCCACTTT. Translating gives CSAIPRTGALWNSPLHF.